Given below is one T cell receptor beta chain in context. V lost 4 bases to trimming and J lost 3 bases; unmatched junction nucleotides: 3. The CDR3 contains 14 residues. The V gene's germline CDR1 is MNHEY and CDR2 SVGAGI. Original methodology: Amplification of reference gene primers was used by the study to estimate nucleated cell counts. TCRdb keeps only in-frame clones here, not all; method: immunoSEQ multiplex PCR. V and J calls and clone size are as listed in that table; D and trimming were resolved from the DNA. The sample lists approximately 160,000 clones, 80% to 90% occurring once. The sample comes from a study of blood T cell repertoires in COVID-19. On the study more broadly: The United States, Italy and Spain supplied acute and convalescent COVID-19 samples.

Sequencing was performed on PBMCs or T cells enriched from blood (not recorded which). V gene TRBV6-5 combines with J gene TRBJ2-3; TRBD2 agrees at 8 bases. The receptor comes from a woman aged 45 to 65 in a cohort exposed to, infected with or recovered from COVID-19 (not recorded which). CDR3 nucleotide sequence: TGTGCCAGCAGTTTAGCGGGGTCGACAGATACGCAGTATTTT. Translating gives CASSLAGSTDTQYF.